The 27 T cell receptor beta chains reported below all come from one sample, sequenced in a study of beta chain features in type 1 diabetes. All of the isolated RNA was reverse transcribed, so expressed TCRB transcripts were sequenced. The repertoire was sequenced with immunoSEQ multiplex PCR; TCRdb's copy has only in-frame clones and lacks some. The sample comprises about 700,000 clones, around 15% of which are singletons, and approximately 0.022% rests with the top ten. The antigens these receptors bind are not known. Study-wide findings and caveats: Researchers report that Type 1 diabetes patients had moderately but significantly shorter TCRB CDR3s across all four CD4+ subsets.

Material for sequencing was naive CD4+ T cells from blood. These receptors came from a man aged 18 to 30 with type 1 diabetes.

The CDR3 loop is CASSPLTPTGALNYGYTF. In DNA form, the CDR3 reads TGTGCCAGCTCACCACTAACCCCTACAGGGGCCCTTAACTATGGCTACACCTTC. The genes are TRBV18 and TRBJ1-2, with TRBD1 matching 7 bases. The CDR3 extends over 18 amino acids. Trimming removed 1 base from V and 1 base from J; junction bases left unmatched: 12. CDR1 is KGHSH, CDR2 LQKENI, per germline.

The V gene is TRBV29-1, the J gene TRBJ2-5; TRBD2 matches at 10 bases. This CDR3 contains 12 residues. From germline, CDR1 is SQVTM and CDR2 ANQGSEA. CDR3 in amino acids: CGGTSVGETQYF. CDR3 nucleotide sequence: TGCGGCGGGACTAGCGTGGGGGAGACCCAGTACTTC.

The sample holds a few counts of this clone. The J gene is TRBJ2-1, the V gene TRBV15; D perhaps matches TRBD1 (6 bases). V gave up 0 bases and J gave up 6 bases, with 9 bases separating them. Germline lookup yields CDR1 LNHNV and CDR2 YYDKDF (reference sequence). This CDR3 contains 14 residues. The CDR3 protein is CATSRDPGVNEQFF. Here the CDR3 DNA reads TGTGCCACCAGCAGAGATCCAGGGGTCAATGAGCAGTTCTTC.

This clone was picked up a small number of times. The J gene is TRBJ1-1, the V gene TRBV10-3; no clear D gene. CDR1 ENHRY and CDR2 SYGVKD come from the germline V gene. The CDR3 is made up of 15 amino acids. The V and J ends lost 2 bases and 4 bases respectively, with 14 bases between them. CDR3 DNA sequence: TGTGCCATCAGTGAGATCGGGGAAACGAGCACTGAAGCTTTCTTT. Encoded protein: CAISEIGETSTEAFF.

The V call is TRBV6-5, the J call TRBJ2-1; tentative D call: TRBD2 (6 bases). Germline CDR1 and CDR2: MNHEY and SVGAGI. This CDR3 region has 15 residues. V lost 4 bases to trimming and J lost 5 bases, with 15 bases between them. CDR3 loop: CASSWHSEGNNEQFF. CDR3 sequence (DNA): TGTGCCAGCAGTTGGCACTCGGAGGGGAACAATGAGCAGTTCTTC.

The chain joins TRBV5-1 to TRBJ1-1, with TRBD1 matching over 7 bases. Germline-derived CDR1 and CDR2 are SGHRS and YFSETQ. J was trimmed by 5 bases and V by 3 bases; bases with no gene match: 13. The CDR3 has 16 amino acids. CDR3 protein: CASSWSQGTVGTEAFF. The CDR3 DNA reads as TGCGCCAGCAGCTGGAGCCAAGGGACAGTTGGGACTGAAGCTTTCTTT.

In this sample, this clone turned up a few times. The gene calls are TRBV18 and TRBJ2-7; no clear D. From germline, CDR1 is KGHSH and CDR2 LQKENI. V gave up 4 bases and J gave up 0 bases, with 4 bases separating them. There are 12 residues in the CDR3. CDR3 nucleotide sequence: TGTGCCAGCTCACTGGACTCCTACGAGCAGTACTTC. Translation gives CASSLDSYEQYF.

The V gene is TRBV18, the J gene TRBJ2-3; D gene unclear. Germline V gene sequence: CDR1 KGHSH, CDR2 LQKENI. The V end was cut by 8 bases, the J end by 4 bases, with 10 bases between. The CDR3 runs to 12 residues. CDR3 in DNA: TGTGCCAGCCTGGGTAGTTCAGATACGCAGTATTTT. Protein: CASLGSSDTQYF.

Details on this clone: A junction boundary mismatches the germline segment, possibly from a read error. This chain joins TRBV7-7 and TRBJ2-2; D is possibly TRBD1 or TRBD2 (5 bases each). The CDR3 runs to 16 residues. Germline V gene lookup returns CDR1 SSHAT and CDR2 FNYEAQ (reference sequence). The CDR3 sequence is CASSLARELDTGELFF. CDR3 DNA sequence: TGTGCTAGCAGCTTAGCCAGGGAGTTAGACACCGGGGAGCTGTTTTTT.

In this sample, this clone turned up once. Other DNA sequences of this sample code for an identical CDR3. The CDR3 DNA reads as TGTGCCTGGAGCGTTTCACACAGTACCCCCTACGAGCAGTACTTC. It is translated as CAWSVSHSTPYEQYF. This chain connects TRBV30 to TRBJ2-7; D is unresolved. The V gene's germline CDR1 is GTSNPN and CDR2 SVGIG (reference sequence). V was cut by 3 bases and J by 2 bases, with 17 bases left in between. The CDR3 has 15 residues.

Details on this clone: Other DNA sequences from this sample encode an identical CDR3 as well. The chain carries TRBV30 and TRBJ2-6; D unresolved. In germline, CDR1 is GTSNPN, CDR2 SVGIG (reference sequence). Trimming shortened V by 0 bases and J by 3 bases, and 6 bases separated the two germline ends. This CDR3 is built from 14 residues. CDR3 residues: CAWSVRSGANVLTF. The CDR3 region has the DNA TGTGCCTGGAGTGTACGAAGTGGGGCCAACGTCCTGACTTTC.

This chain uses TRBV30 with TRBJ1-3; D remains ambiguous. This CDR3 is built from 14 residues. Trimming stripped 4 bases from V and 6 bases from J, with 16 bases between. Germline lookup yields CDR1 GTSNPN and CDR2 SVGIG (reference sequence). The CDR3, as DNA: TGTGCCTGGAAAGTAGAGTACAAGGCAAACACCATATATTTT. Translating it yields CAWKVEYKANTIYF.

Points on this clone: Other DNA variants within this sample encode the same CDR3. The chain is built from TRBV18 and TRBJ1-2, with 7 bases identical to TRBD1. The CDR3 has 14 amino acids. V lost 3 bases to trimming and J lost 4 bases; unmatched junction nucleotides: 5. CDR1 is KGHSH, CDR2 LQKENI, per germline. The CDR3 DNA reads TGTGCCAGCTCACCCCCGGGACAGACCTATGGCTACACCTTC. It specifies CASSPPGQTYGYTF.

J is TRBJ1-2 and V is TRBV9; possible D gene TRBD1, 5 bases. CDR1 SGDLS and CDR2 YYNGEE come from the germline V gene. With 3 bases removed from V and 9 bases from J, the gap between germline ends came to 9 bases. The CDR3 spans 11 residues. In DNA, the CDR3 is TGTGCCAGCAGCGCGACAGAGAGCTACACCTTC. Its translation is CASSATESYTF. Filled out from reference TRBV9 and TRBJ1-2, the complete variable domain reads DSGVTQTPKHLITATGQRVTLRCSPRSGDLSVYWYQQSLDQGLQFLIQYYNGEERAKGNILERFSAQQFPDLHSELNLSSLELGDSALYFCASSATESYTFGSGTRLTVV.

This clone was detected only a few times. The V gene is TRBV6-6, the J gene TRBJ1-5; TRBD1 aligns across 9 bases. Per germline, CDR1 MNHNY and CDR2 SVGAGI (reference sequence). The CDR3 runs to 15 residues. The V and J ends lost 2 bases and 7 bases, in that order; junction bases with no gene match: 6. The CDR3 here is CASSYEQGAAQPQHF. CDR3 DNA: TGTGCCAGCAGTTACGAACAGGGGGCAGCCCAGCCCCAGCATTTT.

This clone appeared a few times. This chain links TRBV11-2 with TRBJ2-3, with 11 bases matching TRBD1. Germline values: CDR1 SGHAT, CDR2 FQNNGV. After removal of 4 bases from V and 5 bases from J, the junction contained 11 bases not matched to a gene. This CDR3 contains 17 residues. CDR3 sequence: CASSSGTGGSFLDTQYF. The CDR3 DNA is TGTGCCAGCAGCTCTGGGACAGGGGGATCCTTCCTAGATACGCAGTATTTT.

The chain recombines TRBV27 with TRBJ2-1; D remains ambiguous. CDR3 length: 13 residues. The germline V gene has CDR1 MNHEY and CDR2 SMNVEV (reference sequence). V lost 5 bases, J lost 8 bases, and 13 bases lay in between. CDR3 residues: CASSRTQAHEQFF. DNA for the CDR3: TGTGCCAGCAGTCGCACCCAGGCCCATGAGCAGTTCTTC.

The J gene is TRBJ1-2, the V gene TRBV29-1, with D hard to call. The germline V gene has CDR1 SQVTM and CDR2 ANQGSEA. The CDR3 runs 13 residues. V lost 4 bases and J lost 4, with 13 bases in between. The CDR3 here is CSVVGRLAYGYTF. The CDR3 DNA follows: TGCAGCGTTGTTGGTCGGTTGGCCTATGGCTACACCTTC.

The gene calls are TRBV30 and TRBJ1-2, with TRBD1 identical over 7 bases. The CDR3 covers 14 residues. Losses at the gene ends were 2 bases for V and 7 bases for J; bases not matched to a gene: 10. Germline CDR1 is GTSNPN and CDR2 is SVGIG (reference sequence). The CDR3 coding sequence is TGTGCCTGGAGTATGGGACAGACCCCCGTTGGCTACACCTTC. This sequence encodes CAWSMGQTPVGYTF.

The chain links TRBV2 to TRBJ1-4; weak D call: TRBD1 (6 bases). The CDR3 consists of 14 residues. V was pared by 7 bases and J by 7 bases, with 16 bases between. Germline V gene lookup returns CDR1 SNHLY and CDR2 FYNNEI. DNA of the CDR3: TGTGCCAGCATTCAAGGGGGAGGTCGTGAAAAACTGTTTTTT. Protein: CASIQGGGREKLFF.

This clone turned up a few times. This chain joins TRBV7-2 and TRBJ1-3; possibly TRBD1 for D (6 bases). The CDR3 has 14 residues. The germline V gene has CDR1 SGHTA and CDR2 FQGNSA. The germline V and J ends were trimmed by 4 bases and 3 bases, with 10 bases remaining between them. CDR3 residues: CASSSRTDGNTIYF. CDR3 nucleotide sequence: TGTGCCAGCAGCTCCAGGACAGATGGAAACACCATATATTTT.

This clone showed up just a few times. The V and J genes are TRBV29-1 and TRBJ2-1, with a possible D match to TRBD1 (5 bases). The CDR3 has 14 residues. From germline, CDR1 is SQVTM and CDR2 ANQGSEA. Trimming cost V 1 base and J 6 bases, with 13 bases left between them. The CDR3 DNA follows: TGCAGCGTTGAAGGGACATCCCAAGGCAATGAGCAGTTCTTC. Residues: CSVEGTSQGNEQFF.

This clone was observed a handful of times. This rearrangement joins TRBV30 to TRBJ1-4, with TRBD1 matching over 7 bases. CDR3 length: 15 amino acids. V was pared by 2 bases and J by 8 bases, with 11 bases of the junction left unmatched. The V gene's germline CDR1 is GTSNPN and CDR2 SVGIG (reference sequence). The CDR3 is CAWSSTDRDGEKLFF. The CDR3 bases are TGTGCCTGGAGTTCCACTGACAGGGATGGGGAAAAACTGTTTTTT.

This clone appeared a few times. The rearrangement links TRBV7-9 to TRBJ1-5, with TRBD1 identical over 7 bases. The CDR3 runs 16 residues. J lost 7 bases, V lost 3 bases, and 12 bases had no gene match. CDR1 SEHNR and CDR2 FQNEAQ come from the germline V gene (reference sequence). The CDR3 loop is CASSLERPQGDQPQHF. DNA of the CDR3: TGTGCCAGCAGCTTGGAAAGACCCCAGGGGGACCAGCCCCAGCATTTT.

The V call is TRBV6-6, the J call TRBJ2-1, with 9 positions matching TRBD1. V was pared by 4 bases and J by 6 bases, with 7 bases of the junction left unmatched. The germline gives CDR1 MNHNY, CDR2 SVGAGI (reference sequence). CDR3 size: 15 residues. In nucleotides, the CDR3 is TGTGCCAGCAGTTTGGGACAGGGACCCCCCAATGAGCAGTTCTTC. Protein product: CASSLGQGPPNEQFF.

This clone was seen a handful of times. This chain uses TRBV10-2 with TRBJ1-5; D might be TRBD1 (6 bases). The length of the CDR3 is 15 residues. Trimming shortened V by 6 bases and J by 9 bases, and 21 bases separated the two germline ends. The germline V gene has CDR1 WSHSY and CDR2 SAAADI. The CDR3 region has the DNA TGCGCCAGCAGGAGCGGCCAGGGGTTGGTAGGGCCCCAGCATTTT. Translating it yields CASRSGQGLVGPQHF.

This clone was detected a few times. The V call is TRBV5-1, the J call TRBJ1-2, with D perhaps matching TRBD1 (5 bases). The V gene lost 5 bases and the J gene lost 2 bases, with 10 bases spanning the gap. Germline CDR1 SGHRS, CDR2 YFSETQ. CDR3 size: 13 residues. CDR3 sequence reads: CASRSTANYGYTF. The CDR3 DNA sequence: TGCGCCAGCAGGTCGACAGCGAACTATGGCTACACCTTC.